This T cell receptor beta chain came from a study of beta chain features in type 1 diabetes. Overall study findings and caveats: cDNA-based sequencing might over-represent cells highly expressing TCR.

The sample holds a few counts of this clone. Antigen: not known. Expressed TCRB transcripts were sequenced because the isolated RNA had all been reverse transcribed beforehand. Profiled with immunoSEQ multiplex PCR; TCRdb holds only in-frame clones, not every one. The sample includes about 340,000 clones, 8% of them seen just once. The sequence came from a woman younger than 35 in good health. Sequenced input: central memory CD4+ T cells from blood.

The CDR3 bases are TGTGCCACATCCCCCAGGGCCGATGGCTACACCTTC. Amino acid sequence: CATSPRADGYTF. The V gene is TRBV10-3, the J gene TRBJ1-2; D possibly corresponds to TRBD1 (5 bases). Germline V gene lookup returns CDR1 ENHRY and CDR2 SYGVKD. V was clipped by 10 bases and J by 6 bases, with 15 bases between them. There are 12 residues in the CDR3.